The 26 T cell receptor beta chains in this list originate from one sample, sequenced in a study of cytomegalovirus exposure and HLA in healthy donors. The protocol was immunoSEQ multiplex PCR, while the TCRdb copy is restricted to in-frame clones and leaves out a portion. This sample has approximately 300,000 clones, with about nine tenths found just once. Input material: PBMCs. All receptors derive from a woman younger than 35 in good health and CMV-seronegative.

This chain connects TRBV29-1 to TRBJ2-3; D is perhaps TRBD2 (6 bases). Germline V gene sequence: CDR1 SQVTM, CDR2 ANQGSEA. Trimming shortened V by 7 bases and J by 0 bases, and 14 bases separated the two germline ends. The CDR3 loop spans 14 amino acids. CDR3 region: CSARLDTSTDTQYF. The CDR3 DNA reads TGCAGCGCCCGACTAGACACTAGCACAGATACGCAGTATTTT.

The genes are TRBV18 and TRBJ2-2; TRBD2 matches at 10 bases. The trim removed 3 bases at V and 6 bases at J, leaving 4 bases unmatched. Germline V gives CDR1 KGHSH, CDR2 LQKENI. The CDR3 has 15 residues. CDR3 DNA: TGTGCCAGCTCACCGCTAGCGGGAGAGGCCGGGGAGCTGTTTTTT. Protein: CASSPLAGEAGELFF.

V is TRBV7-2 and J is TRBJ1-2, with D maybe TRBD1 (6 bases). The CDR3 is made up of 18 amino acids. CDR1 is SGHTA and CDR2 is FQGNSA in the germline V gene. V lost 3 bases, J lost 0 bases, and 20 bases lay in between. The CDR3 loop is CASSLGMGGPQTNYGYTF. CDR3 DNA sequence: TGTGCCAGCAGCTTGGGGATGGGGGGGCCCCAAACTAACTATGGCTACACCTTC.

The chain employs TRBV19 and TRBJ2-4, with D possibly matching TRBD2 (6 bases). CDR1 is LNHDA and CDR2 is SQIVND in the germline V gene (reference sequence). V lost 4 bases and J lost 6, with 16 bases in between. The CDR3 covers 15 residues. DNA for the CDR3: TGTGCCAGTAGTACTACAGCCGGGGGAAGAAACATTCAGTACTTC. Translating it yields CASSTTAGGRNIQYF.

The count of this clone is one. The CDR3 reads CASSLGGGTSTFHEQYF. Written as DNA, the CDR3 is TGCGCCAGCAGCTTGGGCGGGGGAACTAGTACCTTTCACGAGCAGTACTTC. The V gene is TRBV5-1, the J gene TRBJ2-7; 7 bases match TRBD2. V lost 0 bases to trimming and J lost 5 bases; unmatched junction nucleotides: 14. CDR1 and CDR2 from the germline V gene are SGHRS and YFSETQ. The CDR3 spans 17 residues. Combining the CDR3 with reference TRBV5-1 and TRBJ2-7 gives the whole variable domain KAGVTQTPRYLIKTRGQQVTLSCSPISGHRSVSWYQQTPGQGLQFLFEYFSETQRNKGNFPGRFSGRQFSNSRSEMNVSTLELGDSALYLCASSLGGGTSTFHEQYFGPGTRLTVT.

V and J are TRBV9 and TRBJ1-3, with a weak D call TRBD1 (5 bases). Germline CDR1 and CDR2: SGDLS and YYNGEE. CDR3 length equals 14 residues. The germline V and J ends were trimmed by 0 bases and 4 bases, with 8 bases remaining between them. The CDR3 region has the DNA TGTGCCAGCAGCGTAGCAGGGCTCGGAAACACCATATATTTT. Its translation: CASSVAGLGNTIYF.

The chain carries TRBV9 and TRBJ2-7; 7 nucleotides agree with TRBD1. Germline lookup yields CDR1 SGDLS and CDR2 YYNGEE. The ends lost 4 bases at V and 0 bases at J; junction bases unmatched: 4. The CDR3 runs to 14 residues. CDR3 DNA: TGTGCCAGCAGCACGACAGGGAGCTCCTACGAGCAGTACTTC. Translating it yields CASSTTGSSYEQYF.

The chain couples TRBV10-3 to TRBJ2-7; the D is unclear. Germline CDR1 is ENHRY and CDR2 is SYGVKD. Trimming stripped 8 bases from V and 7 bases from J, with 9 bases between. This CDR3 is 10 amino acids long. The CDR3 nucleotides read TGTGCCATCGGCGGTTTGGAGCAGTACTTC. Its translation: CAIGGLEQYF.

The J gene is TRBJ1-1, the V gene TRBV19; tentatively, D is TRBD1 (5 bases). The V and J ends lost 3 bases and 3 bases respectively, with 8 bases between them. Per germline, CDR1 LNHDA and CDR2 SQIVND (reference sequence). CDR3 length: 13 amino acids. CDR3 in amino acids: CASSMIRDTEAFF. DNA for the CDR3: TGTGCCAGTAGTATGATCAGGGACACTGAAGCTTTCTTT. Complete variable domain (other parts from reference TRBV19 and TRBJ1-1): DGGITQSPKYLFRKEGQNVTLSCEQNLNHDAMYWYRQDPGQGLRLIYYSQIVNDFQKGDIAEGYSVSREKKESFPLTVTSAQKNPTAFYLCASSMIRDTEAFFGQGTRLTVV.

The CDR3 sequence: CASSLGGSGYGYTF. DNA for the CDR3: TGTGCCAGCAGTTTGGGGGGGAGCGGCTATGGCTACACCTTC. This chain joins TRBV28 and TRBJ1-2; a weak D match, TRBD1 (5 bases). The V gene's germline CDR1 is MDHEN and CDR2 SYDVKM. Trimming took off 3 bases at V and 4 bases at J, with 12 bases between the two ends. The CDR3 runs 14 residues.

This rearrangement joins TRBV13 to TRBJ1-3; D is unclear. The germline V and J ends were trimmed by 0 bases and 3 bases, with 9 bases remaining between them. CDR1 is PRHDT and CDR2 is FYEKMQ in the germline V gene (reference sequence). This CDR3 is 15 amino acids long. The CDR3 bases are TGTGCCAGCAGCTTAGGCCGGACTGTTGGAAACACCATATATTTT. Translating it yields CASSLGRTVGNTIYF.

J is TRBJ2-7 and V is TRBV7-9; D might be TRBD2 (6 bases). The CDR3 contains 14 residues. The ends were cut back, 5 bases at V and 4 bases at J, with 15 bases in the middle. Germline CDR1 and CDR2: SEHNR and FQNEAQ (reference sequence). The CDR3 DNA reads TGTGCCAGCAGCCCACGGGACTGGTCTTACGAGCAGTACTTC. Translating it yields CASSPRDWSYEQYF.

This chain joins TRBV7-2 and TRBJ1-1, with a weak D call TRBD1 (6 bases). From germline, CDR1 is SGHTA and CDR2 FQGNSA. Between the trimmed V and J ends, which lost 5 bases and 5 bases, there was a span of 18 bases. This CDR3 region has 15 residues. The CDR3, as DNA: TGTGCCAGCAGCCCACCCAGGGGTTTGGATACTGAAGCTTTCTTT. It encodes CASSPPRGLDTEAFF. Full variable domain (rest looked up from reference TRBV7-2 and TRBJ1-1): GAGVSQSPSNKVTEKGKDVELRCDPISGHTALYWYRQSLGQGLEFLIYFQGNSAPDKSGLPSDRFSAERTGGSVSTLTIQRTQQEDSAVYLCASSPPRGLDTEAFFGQGTRLTVV.

The genes are TRBV25-1 and TRBJ2-5, with TRBD1 as a possible D gene (5 bases). V gave up 4 bases and J gave up 4 bases, with 16 bases separating them. The CDR3 has 15 amino acids. Germline V CDR1 and CDR2: MGHDK, SYGVNS. The CDR3 region is CASSGQGARGETQYF. As DNA, the CDR3 is TGTGCCAGCAGTGGCCAAGGGGCGCGAGGAGAGACCCAGTACTTC. Based on the CDR3 plus reference TRBV25-1 and TRBJ2-5, the full variable domain is EADIYQTPRYLVIGTGKKITLECSQTMGHDKMYWYQQDPGMELHLIHYSYGVNSTEKGDLSSESTVSRIRTEHFPLTLESARPSHTSQYLCASSGQGARGETQYFGPGTRLLVL.

The genes are TRBV29-1 and TRBJ2-1; 7 nucleotides match TRBD2. The CDR3 sequence is 14 residues long. After removal of 1 base from V and 8 bases from J, the junction contained 8 bases not matched to a gene. Germline values: CDR1 SQVTM, CDR2 ANQGSEA. CDR3 residues: CSVEGQRDGDEQFF. The CDR3 bases are TGCAGCGTTGAAGGTCAGCGGGACGGGGATGAGCAGTTCTTC.

The chain employs TRBV28 and TRBJ1-2; D is perhaps TRBD1 (6 bases). The CDR3 runs 15 residues. Germline values: CDR1 MDHEN, CDR2 SYDVKM. Trimming left V 6 bases short and J 2 bases short, with 16 bases between. The CDR3, as DNA: TGTGCCAGCAGGACAGGTGCACCGATGAACTATGGCTACACCTTC. It translates to CASRTGAPMNYGYTF.

Written as DNA, the CDR3 is TGTGCCAGCAGTTTAGCGGGACCATCCTACAATGAGCAGTTCTTC. Amino acid sequence: CASSLAGPSYNEQFF. The chain combines TRBV27 with TRBJ2-1, with D maybe TRBD2 (6 bases). The germline V gene encodes CDR1 MNHEY and CDR2 SMNVEV (reference sequence). V was clipped by 2 bases and J by 1 base, with 9 bases between them. The CDR3 runs 15 residues.

The CDR3 loop is CASSFAAGGTHTPYEQYF. The CDR3 nucleotides are TGTGCCAGCAGTTTTGCGGCAGGGGGAACCCACACTCCCTACGAGCAGTACTTC. This rearrangement joins TRBV28 to TRBJ2-7; TRBD1 matches 7 bases. J was trimmed by 2 bases and V by 3 bases; bases with no gene match: 16. Per the germline V gene, CDR1 is MDHEN and CDR2 is SYDVKM. The CDR3 contains 18 residues.

This clone has just one count. CDR3 sequence: CASSPTSMGEQYF. The CDR3 DNA reads as TGCGCCAGCAGCCCGACTAGTATGGGGGAGCAGTACTTC. The gene calls are TRBV5-1 and TRBJ2-7; a possible D gene is TRBD2 (6 bases). The CDR3 consists of 13 residues. Germline V CDR1 and CDR2: SGHRS, YFSETQ. V was cut by 4 bases and J by 7 bases, with 15 bases left in between.

The chain uses TRBV5-1 and TRBJ2-7; TRBD1 agrees at 10 bases. CDR3 size: 16 residues. The germline V gene has CDR1 SGHRS and CDR2 YFSETQ. V lost 3 bases and J lost 1; bases outside the gene matches: 7. The CDR3 DNA is TGCGCCAGCAGCTACGCCGGGACAGGGGCATCCTACGAGCAGTACTTC. This sequence encodes CASSYAGTGASYEQYF.

This CDR3 reads CASSEDIWGLAGVTGELFF. The CDR3 nucleotides are TGTGCCAGCAGTGAAGACATTTGGGGACTAGCGGGAGTAACCGGGGAGCTGTTTTTT. V is TRBV6-1 and J is TRBJ2-2; 14 bases match TRBD2. This CDR3 region has 19 residues. Trimming removed 1 base from V and 5 bases from J; junction bases left unmatched: 9. Per the germline V gene, CDR1 is MNHNS and CDR2 is SASEGT.

The chain links TRBV7-9 to TRBJ2-7; D unresolved. Germline CDR1 is SEHNR and CDR2 is FQNEAQ (reference sequence). Trimming stripped 1 base from V and 0 bases from J, with 10 bases between. The CDR3 sequence is 15 residues long. CDR3 DNA sequence: TGTGCCAGCAGCTTAGTTACTACTAACTCCTACGAGCAGTACTTC. It encodes CASSLVTTNSYEQYF.

A single count supports this clone. The chain employs TRBV11-2 and TRBJ1-5; tentative D call: TRBD1 (5 bases). Germline loops: CDR1 SGHAT, CDR2 FQNNGV. Trimming removed 3 bases at V and 6 bases at J, with 15 bases between. This CDR3 region has 15 residues. CDR3 sequence: CASSLMGQWGQPQHF. In DNA, the CDR3 is TGTGCCAGCAGCTTGATGGGGCAGTGGGGTCAGCCCCAGCATTTT.

This chain uses TRBV23-1 with TRBJ2-7, with 7 bases lining up with TRBD1. TRBV23-1 is known as an ORF, though its function is uncertain. J gave up 3 bases and V 4 bases, and 9 bases lay outside the gene matches. This CDR3 has 15 residues. The CDR3 is CASSLTDRTGYEQYF. CDR3 DNA: TGCGCCAGCAGTCTGACGGACAGGACCGGCTACGAGCAGTACTTC.

The chain uses TRBV14 and TRBJ2-1; 13 nucleotides line up with TRBD2. This CDR3 has 20 amino acids. Germline CDR1 and CDR2: SGHDN and FVKESK. V shed 2 bases, J shed 0 bases, and the junction held 10 bases outside the gene matches. The CDR3 sequence: CASSQIPGLAGTSSYNEQFF. For the CDR3, the DNA is TGTGCCAGCAGCCAAATTCCGGGACTAGCGGGGACGAGCTCCTACAATGAGCAGTTCTTC.

A single count supports this clone. CDR3: CASSQGGAGTEAFF. The CDR3 DNA reads as TGTGCCAGCTCACAAGGGGGCGCAGGCACTGAAGCTTTCTTT. This chain uses TRBV18 with TRBJ1-1; TRBD1 aligns across 7 bases. The CDR3 extends over 14 amino acids. With 4 bases clipped from V and 4 bases from J, the junction kept 6 bases outside the gene matches. CDR1 is KGHSH, CDR2 LQKENI, per germline. Full variable domain (outside the CDR3, taken from reference TRBV18 and TRBJ1-1): NAGVMQNPRHLVRRRGQEARLRCSPMKGHSHVYWYRQLPEEGLKFMVYLQKENIIDESGMPKERFSAEFPKEGPSILRIQQVVRGDSAAYFCASSQGGAGTEAFFGQGTRLTVV.